This TCR beta chain was found in a study of human T cells and chemical hapten exposure. General observations from the study: Significantly greater numbers of large CDR3 similarity clusters came from expanded TCRs than from controls.

The time point was: pre-sensitization, week 0. Treatment meaning: therapeutic diphenylcyclopropenone sensitization with weekly scalp DPC. Participating donors were patients with alopecia, aged 18 to 70 years, considered appropriate candidates for DPC. As processed by the authors: Samples contained a median of about 96,000 TCRs, with a range of about 20,000 to 750,000. One entry per CDR3 protein, called by TCRdb with MiXCR from the RACE reads. The V and J calls were not made by the authors but by TCRdb's processing. This table has about 46,000 distinct CDR3 sequences, about 9% appearing once. V dropped 8 bases and J dropped 5 bases, with 16 bases sitting between them. Germline V gene lookup returns CDR1 MNHNY and CDR2 SVGAGI (reference sequence). CDR3 length equals 13 residues. There are a few counts of this clonotype. Antigen: not known.

This chain joins TRBV6-6 and TRBJ2-7; either TRBD1 or TRBD2 may fit D (5 bases each). The specimen was whole blood, collected in connection with sensitization to the hapten diphenylcyclopropenone (DPC). The sequence derives from a woman between 35 and 50 years old with alopecia areata. Some clones in this sample may be carry-over from other donors' samples. In DNA form, the CDR3 reads TGTGCCAGCGGGGCTCGGGGAGTCGACGAGCAGTACTTC. It translates to CASGARGVDEQYF.